These T cell receptor beta chains were read from a single sample in a study of cytomegalovirus exposure and HLA in healthy donors. Generated by immunoSEQ multiplex PCR, the TCRdb table keeps only in-frame clones and is missing some. The table includes approximately 110,000 clones, roughly nine tenths detected once. The sample taken for sequencing was PBMCs. These receptors were obtained from a woman aged 18-29 years in good health and CMV-seropositive. Each CDR3 is given with its conserved first and last residue. The D gene is left open where the match is weak. Not all rows give a size; the values are once, few, many and, for expanded clones, a class.

- | once | TRBJ2-7 | TRBV2 | CASSYSGGGGQYF | TGTGCCAGCAGTTACTCGGGGGGCGGAGGGCAGTACTTC
- | - | TRBJ1-4 | TRBV2 | CASIPGGGKLFF | TGTGCCAGCATTCCTGGGGGGGGAAAACTGTTTTTT
- | - | TRBJ1-2 | TRBV25-1 | CASSESGDYPHLYGYTF | TGTGCCAGCAGTGAATCGGGGGACTACCCACATCTCTATGGCTACACCTTC
- | - | TRBJ1-6 | TRBV25-1 | CASIEAGYNSPLHF | TGTGCCAGCATCGAAGCAGGGTATAATTCACCCCTCCACTTT
- | - | TRBJ1-3 | TRBV5-6 | CASRRAGNTIYF | TGTGCCAGCAGGCGTGCAGGAAACACCATATATTTT
TRBD1 | - | TRBJ1-2 | TRBV10-3 | CAISEAGTGSCTF | TGTGCCATCAGTGAGGCGGGGACAGGGTCCTGCACCTTC
TRBD1 | once | TRBJ1-3 | TRBV6-6 | CASSTTGDSGNTIYF | TGTGCCAGCAGCACAACAGGGGACTCTGGAAACACCATATATTTT
- | - | TRBJ1-1 | TRBV6-1 | CASRATGDTEAFF | TGTGCCAGCCGTGCTACGGGGGACACTGAAGCTTTCTTT
- | - | TRBJ2-1 | TRBV15 | CATSRDWGLNNEQFF | TGTGCCACCAGCAGAGACTGGGGGCTAAACAATGAGCAGTTCTTC
- | once | TRBJ1-2 | TRBV9 | CASSVGEGVLLNYGYTF | TGTGCCAGCAGCGTAGGTGAGGGGGTCCTCCTTAACTATGGCTACACCTTC
- | - | TRBJ2-2 | TRBV28 | CASSSGLTNTGELFF | TGTGCCAGCAGTTCGGGACTTACGAACACCGGGGAGCTGTTTTTT
- | - | TRBJ1-1 | TRBV7-2 | CASSLAPSREILGTDTEAFF | TGTGCCAGCAGCTTAGCCCCCTCTCGGGAGATCTTAGGAACAGACACTGAAGCTTTCTTT
TRBD2 | - | TRBJ2-1 | TRBV4-1 | CASSQDLRAGGPNEQFF | TGCGCCAGCAGCCAAGATCTTAGAGCGGGAGGGCCCAATGAGCAGTTCTTC
- | - | TRBJ2-1 | TRBV27 | CASSFGGEQFF | TGTGCCAGCAGTTTTGGGGGCGAGCAGTTCTTC
- | - | TRBJ1-1 | TRBV9 | CASSSGPNTEAFF | TGTGCCAGCAGCAGCGGTCCAAACACTGAAGCTTTCTTT
TRBD1 | once | TRBJ1-2 | TRBV5-5 | CASMGTDYGYTF | TGTGCCAGCATGGGGACAGACTATGGCTACACCTTC